One sample yielded the 25 T cell receptor beta chains listed below, sequenced in a study of lymphopenia after photon versus proton radiotherapy. The table came from immunoSEQ multiplex PCR; TCRdb's copy has only in-frame clones and leaves some out. The sample has about 23,000 clones; approximately 91% are singletons. Sequenced material: peripheral blood, taken from a patient treated with proton-based radiotherapy. The receptors here all came from a woman aged 70-85 years with pancreatic cancer. Some clones in this sample may be carry-over from other donors' samples.

This chain uses TRBV7-6 with TRBJ2-3; 10 positions match TRBD2. The CDR3 is 17 residues long. Germline CDR1 reads SGHVS; CDR2 reads FNYEAQ. V shed 2 bases, J shed 1 base, and the junction held 6 bases outside the gene matches. CDR3 sequence (DNA): TGTGCCAGCAGCTTAAGGCTAGCGGGAGTGGGCACAGATACGCAGTATTTT. Protein: CASSLRLAGVGTDTQYF.

The rearrangement joins TRBV19 to TRBJ1-5; 8 positions match TRBD1. This CDR3 comprises 14 residues. Per germline, CDR1 LNHDA and CDR2 SQIVND (reference sequence). V gave up 5 bases and J gave up 4 bases; unmatched junction bases: 4. In nucleotides, the CDR3 is TGTGCCAGTAGTGCACAGGGGGTTAATCAGCCCCAGCATTTT. Protein sequence: CASSAQGVNQPQHF.

This chain joins TRBV11-1 and TRBJ2-3; TRBD2 aligns across 7 bases. This CDR3 comprises 14 residues. The J segment lost 5 bases and the V segment lost 6 bases, leaving 8 bases of the junction unmatched. Germline V CDR1 and CDR2: SGHAT, FQDESV (reference sequence). CDR3 bases: TGTGCCAGCAGTTGGGGGGAGGGCGGAGATACGCAGTATTTT. Translating it yields CASSWGEGGDTQYF.

This chain joins TRBV5-1 and TRBJ2-3; 10 nucleotides match TRBD2. Germline V gives CDR1 SGHRS, CDR2 YFSETQ. Losses at the gene ends were 6 bases for V and 3 bases for J; bases not matched to a gene: 4. The CDR3 is made up of 14 amino acids. The CDR3 spells CASTLLAGTDTQYF. Written as DNA, the CDR3 is TGCGCCAGCACCTTACTAGCGGGAACAGATACGCAGTATTTT.

CDR3 sequence: CASSLRQGNTEAFF. For the CDR3, the DNA is TGTGCCAGCAGCCTTCGACAGGGGAACACTGAAGCTTTCTTT. V and J are TRBV11-2 and TRBJ1-1; 7 bases line up with TRBD1. The J segment lost 1 base and the V segment lost 5 bases, leaving 4 bases of the junction unmatched. Germline V gene sequence: CDR1 SGHAT, CDR2 FQNNGV. CDR3 size: 14 residues.

The chain joins TRBV5-1 to TRBJ2-7; D remains ambiguous. The germline V and J ends were trimmed by 4 bases and 0 bases, with 14 bases remaining between them. The CDR3 has 15 amino acids. From germline, CDR1 is SGHRS and CDR2 YFSETQ. The CDR3 here is CASSRESSDSYEQYF. The CDR3 DNA reads TGCGCCAGCAGCCGAGAGTCCTCAGACTCCTACGAGCAGTACTTC. Based on the CDR3 plus reference TRBV5-1 and TRBJ2-7, the full variable domain is KAGVTQTPRYLIKTRGQQVTLSCSPISGHRSVSWYQQTPGQGLQFLFEYFSETQRNKGNFPGRFSGRQFSNSRSEMNVSTLELGDSALYLCASSRESSDSYEQYFGPGTRLTVT.

The rearrangement joins TRBV6-6 to TRBJ2-5; 7 nucleotides align to TRBD1. This CDR3 is built from 13 residues. Germline V gene sequence: CDR1 MNHNY, CDR2 SVGAGI (reference sequence). J lost 2 bases, V lost 5 bases, and 2 bases had no gene match. The CDR3 here is CASSGGQQETQYF. The CDR3, as DNA: TGTGCCAGCAGTGGGGGACAGCAAGAGACCCAGTACTTC.

V is TRBV4-1 and J is TRBJ2-1; maybe TRBD1 (6 bases). The ends were cut back, 5 bases at V and 8 bases at J, with 7 bases in the middle. Germline CDR1 and CDR2: MGHRA and YSYEKL. This CDR3 comprises 11 residues. CDR3 DNA sequence: TGCGCCAGCAGCACAGGGTATGAGCAGTTCTTC. It yields the protein CASSTGYEQFF.

V gene TRBV7-2 combines with J gene TRBJ2-7; maybe TRBD2 (6 bases). The CDR3 contains 15 residues. The V and J ends lost 2 bases and 6 bases respectively, with 17 bases between them. Germline V gene sequence: CDR1 SGHTA, CDR2 FQGNSA. CDR3: CASSLMSAGSSEQYF. Here the CDR3 DNA reads TGTGCCAGCAGCTTAATGTCAGCCGGGAGTAGCGAGCAGTACTTC.

V and J are TRBV19 and TRBJ1-5; 7 nucleotides align to TRBD1. The junction had 11 bases not matched to a gene; V was cut back by 5 bases and J by 7 bases. The germline CDR1 and CDR2 sequences are LNHDA and SQIVND (reference sequence). This CDR3 comprises 15 residues. The CDR3 DNA sequence: TGTGCCAGTAGTGGGGCGGGACAGCTCCCGCAGCCCCAGCATTTT. Translation: CASSGAGQLPQPQHF.

The chain recombines TRBV6-6 with TRBJ2-7; 7 bases line up with TRBD2. Trimming cost V 5 bases and J 7 bases; bases outside gene matches: 11. Germline V gene lookup returns CDR1 MNHNY and CDR2 SVGAGI (reference sequence). The CDR3 sequence is 14 residues long. The chain's CDR3 is CASSISGPTGEQYF. CDR3 sequence (DNA): TGTGCCAGCAGTATTAGCGGGCCCACGGGGGAGCAGTACTTC.

The chain joins TRBV10-1 to TRBJ1-5; TRBD1 matches 7 bases. The V gene end was trimmed by 3 bases and the J gene end by 1 base; junction bases not matched to a gene: 15. The CDR3 length is 19 residues. CDR1 WNHNN and CDR2 SYGVQD come from the germline V gene (reference sequence). In DNA, the CDR3 is TGCGCCAGCAGTGAAAGGAGGGGGCGCGTCATTGTCAGCAATCAGCCCCAGCATTTT. Translated, it gives CASSERRGRVIVSNQPQHF.

V gene TRBV10-3 combines with J gene TRBJ2-7; 9 nucleotides line up with TRBD1. The CDR3 covers 14 residues. Germline values: CDR1 ENHRY, CDR2 SYGVKD. The J segment lost 6 bases and the V segment lost 11 bases, leaving 14 bases of the junction unmatched. In DNA, the CDR3 is TGTGCCTCGTTAGACCCGGGACAGGGAGGCGAGCAGTACTTC. Amino acids: CASLDPGQGGEQYF.

This clone was seen once. The DNA of the CDR3 is TGCAGCGTCGACAGGGGGGGGAATGAAAAACTGTTTTTT. It yields the protein CSVDRGGNEKLFF. The chain combines TRBV29-1 with TRBJ1-4, with 9 nucleotides matching TRBD1. Germline CDR1 reads SQVTM; CDR2 reads ANQGSEA. Trimming at V came to 6 bases and at J to 5 bases, leaving 4 bases not matched to a gene. The CDR3 loop spans 13 amino acids.

The chain links TRBV6-5 to TRBJ2-3; perhaps TRBD1 as D (5 bases). V lost 0 bases and J lost 6, with 10 bases in between. The V gene's germline CDR1 is MNHEY and CDR2 SVGAGI. CDR3 length: 14 amino acids. The CDR3 DNA is TGTGCCAGCAGTTACTCTAGGGGAACGGATACGCAGTATTTT. Protein: CASSYSRGTDTQYF.

This clone was seen only once. This chain connects TRBV5-5 to TRBJ2-7; unclear D gene. This CDR3 contains 14 residues. V shed 0 bases and J shed 0 bases, with 7 bases lying between them. Germline loops: CDR1 SGHKS, CDR2 YYEKEE (reference sequence). The CDR3 nucleotides read TGTGCCAGCAGCTTGGTTTTCAGCTCCTACGAGCAGTACTTC. This codes for CASSLVFSSYEQYF.

V gene TRBV14 combines with J gene TRBJ2-7, with D unresolved. Trimming shortened V by 1 base and J by 4 bases, and 5 bases separated the two germline ends. The CDR3 contains 12 residues. Germline CDR1 SGHDN, CDR2 FVKESK. CDR3 protein: CASSQAGYEQYF. The CDR3 DNA reads TGTGCCAGCAGCCAAGCTGGATACGAGCAGTACTTC.

V gene TRBV4-3 combines with J gene TRBJ2-7; D may be TRBD1 (5 bases). Germline V CDR1 and CDR2: LGHNA, YSLEER. The V and J ends lost 0 bases and 7 bases respectively, with 13 bases between them. This CDR3 is 14 amino acids long. The CDR3 region has the DNA TGCGCCAGCAGCCAAGACGGTATCCAGGGAGAGCAGTACTTC. Translated: CASSQDGIQGEQYF.

This chain uses TRBV30 with TRBJ2-6, with D uncertain. V was clipped by 0 bases and J by 0 bases, with 6 bases between them. CDR1 is GTSNPN, CDR2 SVGIG, per germline (reference sequence). The CDR3 has 15 residues. The CDR3 region is CAWSVWGSGANVLTF. The CDR3 nucleotides read TGTGCCTGGAGTGTATGGGGCTCTGGGGCCAACGTCCTGACTTTC.

The CDR3 DNA is TGTGCCTGGATAGGTCAGCCGGGGCACTATGGCTACACCTTC. Its translation: CAWIGQPGHYGYTF. This chain uses TRBV30 with TRBJ1-2; tentatively, D is TRBD1 (5 bases). CDR3 length: 14 residues. Trimming took off 4 bases at V and 3 bases at J, with 15 bases between the two ends. In germline, CDR1 is GTSNPN, CDR2 SVGIG (reference sequence). The full variable domain, its missing parts supplied by reference TRBV30 and TRBJ1-2, is SQTIHQWPATLVQPVGSPLSLECTVEGTSNPNLYWYRQAAGRGLQLLFYSVGIGQISSEVPQNLSASRPQDRQFILSSKKLLLSDSGFYLCAWIGQPGHYGYTFGSGTRLTVV.

The genes are TRBV5-1 and TRBJ2-1; no definite D call. The V gene lost 2 bases and the J gene lost 0 bases, with 12 bases spanning the gap. The CDR3 has 16 amino acids. In germline, CDR1 is SGHRS, CDR2 YFSETQ. The CDR3 protein is CASSLSGHISYNEQFF. CDR3 coding DNA: TGCGCCAGCAGCTTATCCGGGCATATCTCCTACAATGAGCAGTTCTTC.

The rearrangement links TRBV21-1 to TRBJ1-1; the table gives TRBD1 as D, unverified against the DNA. TRBV21-1 is a known pseudogene. The length of the CDR3 is 14 residues. DNA of the CDR3: TGTGCCAGCAGCAAAAGGAGGGACAGGGTGGGAGCTTTCTTT. It is translated as CASSKRRDRVGAFF.

The J gene is TRBJ1-2, the V gene TRBV28, with 7 bases fitting TRBD1. There are 15 residues in the CDR3. V trimming: 7 bases; J trimming: 3 bases; junction bases outside the gene matches: 11. Germline loops: CDR1 MDHEN, CDR2 SYDVKM. In DNA, the CDR3 is TGTGCCAGCACCGGAGGGGGCGCGGTTCACTATGGCTACACCTTC. Protein product: CASTGGGAVHYGYTF.

Only one count was recorded for this clone. The chain employs TRBV4-1 and TRBJ2-7, with D maybe TRBD1 (6 bases). The V end was cut by 4 bases, the J end by 2 bases, with 15 bases between. CDR1 and CDR2 from the germline V gene are MGHRA and YSYEKL. The CDR3 sequence is 15 residues long. The CDR3 DNA sequence: TGCGCCAGCAGCCGAGAAAGACAGGCCGCCTACGAGCAGTACTTC. This codes for CASSRERQAAYEQYF.

This chain joins TRBV5-4 and TRBJ1-1, with 9 positions matching TRBD1. The germline V gene has CDR1 SGHNT and CDR2 YYREEE (reference sequence). The ends lost 5 bases at V and 10 bases at J; junction bases unmatched: 6. The CDR3 spans 12 residues. This CDR3 is CASRADRGGAFF. In nucleotides, the CDR3 is TGTGCCAGCAGAGCCGACAGGGGGGGAGCTTTCTTT.